This T cell receptor (beta chain) was obtained from a study of blood T cell repertoires in COVID-19. Study-wide background: Spain, Italy and the United States supplied samples that represented acute and convalescent COVID-19. T cells, B-cell-depleted T cells, or PBMCs supplied cDNA or gDNA.

This clone was seen a single time. Other nucleotide sequences from this sample produce the same CDR3. In the authors' methods: Researchers report that nucleated cell counts were estimated from reference gene primer amplification. Profiled with immunoSEQ multiplex PCR; TCRdb holds only in-frame clones, not every one. The DNA was the basis for D and trimming; V, J and clone size are from that table. The sample consists of about 310,000 clones, 80% to 90% of them appearing once. CDR1 and CDR2 (germline): LNHDA, SQIVND (reference sequence). CDR3 length: 13 residues. V was trimmed by 3 bases and J by 5 bases, leaving 10 bases between them.

The material sequenced was peripheral blood. The chain has TRBV19 and TRBJ1-1; TRBD1 might be the D (5 bases). The clonotype originates from a man between 45 and 60 years old with active or convalescent COVID-19. In nucleotides, the CDR3 is TGTGCCAGTAGTATCGGGGGGGGTACTGAAGCTTTCTTT. Amino acid sequence: CASSIGGGTEAFF. Together with reference TRBV19 and TRBJ1-1, the CDR3 gives the full variable domain: DGGITQSPKYLFRKEGQNVTLSCEQNLNHDAMYWYRQDPGQGLRLIYYSQIVNDFQKGDIAEGYSVSREKKESFPLTVTSAQKNPTAFYLCASSIGGGTEAFFGQGTRLTVV.